In this sample, the clone carrying this TCR beta chain turned up many times. This entry belongs to a study of Graves' ophthalmopathy and Graves' hyperthyroidism. With V trimmed by 5 bases and J by 2 bases, 3 bases remained unmatched. This CDR3 comprises 13 residues. The germline gives CDR1 SGHRS, CDR2 YFSETQ. From RNA, the CDR3 regions of TCR beta chains were amplified and sequenced. First-round RT-PCR used HTBI primers; second-round multiplex PCR followed. A single record per CDR3 protein comes from TCRdb applying MiXCR to the multiplex PCR reads. The sample holds about 500,000 distinct CDR3 sequences, around 15% seen once. Other autoimmune diseases, uncontrolled infections, pregnancy or lactation excluded patients from enrollment.

The sample comprised blood. This clonotype was sampled from a woman in her 30s with Graves' ophthalmopathy. This chain connects TRBV5-1 to TRBJ2-5; 7 bases are a match to TRBD2. Here the CDR3 reads CASRSSGQETQYF. The CDR3 coding sequence is TGCGCCAGCAGGTCTAGCGGACAAGAGACCCAGTACTTC.